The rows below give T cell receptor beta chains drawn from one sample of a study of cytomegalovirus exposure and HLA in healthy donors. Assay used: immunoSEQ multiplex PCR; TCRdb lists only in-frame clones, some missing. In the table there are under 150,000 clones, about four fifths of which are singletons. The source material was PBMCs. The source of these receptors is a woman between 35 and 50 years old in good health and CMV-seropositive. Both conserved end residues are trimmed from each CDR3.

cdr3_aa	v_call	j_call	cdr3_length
ASSQDPQDTQY	TRBV4-3	TRBJ2-3	11
ASSFGLAGGPDTQY	TRBV13	TRBJ2-3	14
ASSPQRIQGSGNTIY	TRBV7-8	TRBJ1-3	15
ASSLVRSGGIPYEQY	TRBV5-1	TRBJ2-7	15
ASSLAHGKEGGGPQH	TRBV7-9	TRBJ1-5	15
ASSPVGSTYEQY	TRBV18	TRBJ2-7	12
ASSFPRSGGYT	TRBV28	TRBJ1-2	11
ASSGQAYEQY	TRBV19	TRBJ2-7	10
ASSPRDSPRDTIY	TRBV7-7	TRBJ1-3	13
SSSPRTGYDTDTQY	TRBV7-9	TRBJ2-3	14
ASSLTGVQETQY	TRBV27	TRBJ2-5	12
ARSPRQGPLPQH	TRBV5-3	TRBJ1-5	12